This TCR beta chain comes out of a study of beta chain features in type 1 diabetes. General observations from the study: In every one of the four CD4+ subsets, TCRB CDR3s were moderately but significantly shorter in Type 1 diabetes patients.

Of note for this clone: Antigen unknown.

The CDR3 loop spans 15 amino acids. With V trimmed by 2 bases and J by 4 bases, 9 bases remained unmatched. Per germline, CDR1 SQVTM and CDR2 ANQGSEA. Every isolated RNA sample was fully reverse transcribed, so sequencing captured expressed TCRB transcripts. Here immunoSEQ multiplex PCR was the method, and the copy in TCRdb shows in-frame clones only, minus some. Of roughly 330,000 clones listed, more than 9.5% were seen once; the top ten hold roughly 0.016%. The clonotype originates from a woman aged 25 to 39 in good health. Sequenced: naive CD4+ T cells from blood. The chain is built from TRBV29-1 and TRBJ2-7; TRBD1 aligns across 9 bases. CDR3 nucleotides: TGCAGCGTTGAAAGGGCCGGGACAGGGATGTACGAGCAGTACTTC. Translation: CSVERAGTGMYEQYF.